Listed below are T cell receptor beta chains from one sample, sequenced in a study of siplizumab effects on memory and regulatory T cells. Here immunoSEQ multiplex PCR was the method, and the copy in TCRdb shows in-frame clones only, minus some. The profile shows about 56,000 clones, around 97% of them singletons. Sequencing was carried out using naive CD8+ T cells sorted from blood. The receptors derive from a human donor in good health. Each CDR3 is given with its conserved first and last residue. A D gene is named only where the DNA matches it firmly. The size of a clone is reported for some rows only, either as once, few or many, or as a class for expanded clones.

CDR3 DNA,CDR3 protein,clone size,D gene,V gene,J gene
TGTGCCAGCAGCGGAGCCAGGGACTACGAGCAGTACTTC,CASSGARDYEQYF,NA,NA,TRBV9,TRBJ2-7
TGTGCCAGCAGCCTTCTAGCAGTAGATACGCAGTATTTT,CASSLLAVDTQYF,NA,NA,TRBV27,TRBJ2-3
TGTGCCTGGAGTGTGACAGGGACGAACACTGAAGCTTTCTTT,CAWSVTGTNTEAFF,NA,TRBD1,TRBV30,TRBJ1-1
TGTGCCAGCAGCTTGGGACAGCCGAACACCGGGGAGCTGTTTTTT,CASSLGQPNTGELFF,NA,TRBD1,TRBV7-6,TRBJ2-2
TGTGCCAGCAGTACCTTGGGGACTAGCACAGATACGCAGTATTTT,CASSTLGTSTDTQYF,NA,NA,TRBV27,TRBJ2-3
TGCGCCAGCAGCCAAGGTAACAGGGGCAATGAGCAGTTCTTC,CASSQGNRGNEQFF,NA,TRBD1,TRBV4-3,TRBJ2-1
TGTGCCAGCAGCGGGGGACTAGCGGGAGATGCCGCGTATTTT,CASSGGLAGDAAYF,once,TRBD2,TRBV5-6,TRBJ2-3
TGTGCCAGCAGCCCGCGACAGGGGTTGAACTATGGCTACACCTTC,CASSPRQGLNYGYTF,NA,TRBD1,TRBV7-8,TRBJ1-2
TGTGCCAGTAGAGACAGGGGGCATGGCTACACCTTC,CASRDRGHGYTF,NA,TRBD1,TRBV19,TRBJ1-2
TGTGCCAGCAGCCCCCGCGACTGGGGGGACATATCCTACGAGCAGTACTTC,CASSPRDWGDISYEQYF,NA,NA,TRBV9,TRBJ2-7
TGTGCCAGCAGCCCAGCGAGTGGCGGCGGCTATGGCTACACCTTC,CASSPASGGGYGYTF,NA,NA,TRBV28,TRBJ1-2
TGCGCCAGCAGCCAGAATAGCGGGCCTTACAATGAGCAGTTCTTC,CASSQNSGPYNEQFF,NA,TRBD2,TRBV4-1,TRBJ2-1
TGTGCCAGTAGTCCGGGACTAGCGGGAGCCGTCGAGCAGTACTTC,CASSPGLAGAVEQYF,NA,TRBD2,TRBV19,TRBJ2-7
TGTGCCAGCAGCACTCCGACAGACTTACCAAACAATGAGCAGTTCTTC,CASSTPTDLPNNEQFF,NA,NA,TRBV7-9,TRBJ2-1
TGTGCCAGCAGTTACTCTGGGGGGAAAGGCGAGACCCAGTACTTC,CASSYSGGKGETQYF,NA,NA,TRBV6-5,TRBJ2-5
TGCGCCAGCAGTCACCGCGATTCGAGCTCCTATAATTCACCCCTCCACTTT,CASSHRDSSSYNSPLHF,NA,NA,TRBV23-1,TRBJ1-6
TGTGCCAGCAGCTTGGAAGGGGGCCTGAACACTGAAGCTTTCTTT,CASSLEGGLNTEAFF,NA,TRBD1,TRBV5-4,TRBJ1-1
TGTGCCAGCAGCCTCAGCGGGGCCCAAGAGACCCAGTACTTC,CASSLSGAQETQYF,NA,TRBD2,TRBV9,TRBJ2-5
TGCGCCAGCAGCCCAGTTTCGGAGCAGTTCTTC,CASSPVSEQFF,NA,NA,TRBV10-2,TRBJ2-1
TGTGCCTGGGATTCCTCCTACAATGAGCAGTTCTTC,CAWDSSYNEQFF,NA,NA,TRBV30,TRBJ2-1
TGTGCCAGCAGGGTGACTAGCGGGAGTACCAATGAGCAGTTCTTC,CASRVTSGSTNEQFF,NA,TRBD2,TRBV6-1,TRBJ2-1
TGTGCCAGCAGCGTATATCCGGGAGATGAGCAGTTCTTC,CASSVYPGDEQFF,NA,NA,TRBV9,TRBJ2-1
TGTGCCAGCAGCTTAGAGCCGGAGCCTAGCAATCAGCCCCAGCATTTT,CASSLEPEPSNQPQHF,NA,NA,TRBV7-2,TRBJ1-5
TGTGCCTGGACTGGACAGGGAAGATACGAGCAGTACTTC,CAWTGQGRYEQYF,NA,TRBD1,TRBV30,TRBJ2-7
TGTGCCAGTAGTAAAGAGGGGGGTTGGGGCGCGAACACTGAAGCTTTCTTT,CASSKEGGWGANTEAFF,NA,NA,TRBV19,TRBJ1-1
TGTGCCAGCAGCTTAGAATCAGTCAAAAACATTCAGTACTTC,CASSLESVKNIQYF,NA,NA,TRBV7-8,TRBJ2-4
TGCGCCAGCAGCTCCGGGACCGAGTACTTCAATGAGCAGTTCTTC,CASSSGTEYFNEQFF,once,NA,TRBV5-1,TRBJ2-1
TGTGCCAGCAGTTTAGGGGCGGGACCGCACACAGATACGCAGTATTTT,CASSLGAGPHTDTQYF,NA,NA,TRBV28,TRBJ2-3
TGTGCCACGCGAGACTTCTTTGGTGAGCAGTTCTTC,CATRDFFGEQFF,NA,NA,TRBV15,TRBJ2-1
TGTGCCAGCAGCCGTGACCGAGGTATGGTGGTAGATACGCAGTATTTT,CASSRDRGMVVDTQYF,NA,NA,TRBV27,TRBJ2-3
TGTGCCAGCAGCTTGTGGGGTCGCGATGAGCAGTTCTTC,CASSLWGRDEQFF,NA,NA,TRBV5-4,TRBJ2-1
TGCAGCGTTGCGGGGAAAAGCTCGACGAACACCGGGGAGCTGTTTTTT,CSVAGKSSTNTGELFF,NA,NA,TRBV29-1,TRBJ2-2
TGTGCCAGCGGCTACCGGGGGAATGAGCAGTTCTTC,CASGYRGNEQFF,NA,NA,TRBV6-6,TRBJ2-1
TGCGCCAGCAGCGATTGGGGGCGAGAAAAACTGTTTTTT,CASSDWGREKLFF,NA,NA,TRBV5-1,TRBJ1-4
TGTGCCAGTAGATCCGGGAGGTACCAAGAGACCCAGTACTTC,CASRSGRYQETQYF,NA,TRBD2,TRBV19,TRBJ2-5
TGTGCCACCAGCAGAGATCTCGGCGGTCTCACAGATACGCAGTATTTT,CATSRDLGGLTDTQYF,once,NA,TRBV15,TRBJ2-3
TGTGCCAGCAGCCCAACAGGGGTGGGGGAGACCCAGTACTTC,CASSPTGVGETQYF,NA,TRBD1,TRBV11-3,TRBJ2-5
TGTGCCAGTAGTATCACTATAGCGGAGCCCCCCGTCGATACGCAGTATTTT,CASSITIAEPPVDTQYF,NA,NA,TRBV19,TRBJ2-3
TGTGCCAGCAGCCCGTCTAGCGGGAGACGCAATGAGCAGTTCTTC,CASSPSSGRRNEQFF,NA,TRBD2,TRBV13,TRBJ2-1
TGCGCCAGCAGCCCGGGACCTAATTCACCCCTCCACTTT,CASSPGPNSPLHF,once,NA,TRBV4-3,TRBJ1-6